This T cell receptor (beta chain) was recovered during a study of T cell responses to AZD1222 COVID-19 vaccine. Germline loops: CDR1 SEHNR, CDR2 FQNEAQ (reference sequence). Trimming at V came to 0 bases and at J to 7 bases, leaving 6 bases not matched to a gene. CDR3 size: 16 residues. Study observations and caveats: Donors in the cohort were predominantly white British and more often female, and clonal diversity was possibly underestimated. Along spike, vaccine-associated CD4 TCRs were found throughout, with dominance at 160-218 and 743-854. Seropositive AZD1222 recipients at baseline numbered only 6 or 7. Repertoire samples came only from after the peak T cell response.

With regard to this clone: The antigen is unknown.

The repertoire was sequenced with immunoSEQ multiplex PCR; TCRdb's copy has only in-frame clones and lacks some. The repertoire holds roughly 120,000 clones, with around nine tenths as singletons. The chain carries TRBV7-9 and TRBJ2-7; 13 positions agree with TRBD2. The source was peripheral blood, collected on day 0 of AZD1222 vaccination. The receptor was derived from an adult in good health. CDR3 in DNA: TGTGCCAGCAGCTTAGCCGGACTAGCGGGAGTGGGTGAGCAGTACTTC. Protein product: CASSLAGLAGVGEQYF.